One sample yielded the 23 T cell receptor beta chains listed below, sequenced in a study of blood T cell repertoires in COVID-19. Some clones are missing from TCRdb's copy, which holds only in-frame ones; the method was immunoSEQ multiplex PCR. The table has about 310,000 clones, around 89% seen once. Sequencing was done on a sample of peripheral blood. The receptors here all came from a woman between 40 and 50 years old with COVID-19, enrolled during active disease.

The chain is built from TRBV28 and TRBJ1-4; tentative D call: TRBD1 (6 bases). The CDR3 spans 15 residues. The V end lost 3 bases, the J end lost 0 bases, and 8 bases lay between the germline ends. Germline CDR1 is MDHEN and CDR2 is SYDVKM. CDR3 sequence: CASSFSGATNEKLFF. Here the CDR3 DNA reads TGTGCCAGCAGTTTTTCAGGGGCAACTAATGAAAAACTGTTTTTT.

The chain uses TRBV27 and TRBJ1-1, with 7 bases that match TRBD1. Germline-derived CDR1 and CDR2 are MNHEY and SMNVEV (reference sequence). The CDR3 has 17 amino acids. Trimming at V came to 1 base and at J to 0 bases, leaving 8 bases not matched to a gene. The CDR3, as DNA: TGTGCCAGCAGTTTATTCGCACCAACAGGGGTGAACACTGAAGCTTTCTTT. This translates into CASSLFAPTGVNTEAFF.

The gene calls are TRBV4-2 and TRBJ1-5; the match to TRBD1 covers 8 bases. The CDR3 has 18 amino acids. Germline V CDR1 and CDR2: LGHNA, YNFKEQ. The V segment lost 0 bases and the J segment 1 base; nucleotides outside the gene matches: 8. As DNA, the CDR3 is TGTGCCAGCAGCCAAGATGAGACAGGGGCACGGAGCAATCAGCCCCAGCATTTT. This codes for CASSQDETGARSNQPQHF.

The chain carries TRBV4-3 and TRBJ2-2; 7 nucleotides align to TRBD1. Trimming cost V 0 bases and J 0 bases; bases outside gene matches: 1. The CDR3 has 16 amino acids. Germline values: CDR1 LGHNA, CDR2 YSLEER. The CDR3 protein is CASSQDQGANTGELFF. CDR3 sequence (DNA): TGCGCCAGCAGCCAAGACCAGGGGGCGAACACCGGGGAGCTGTTTTTT.

This chain joins TRBV19 and TRBJ2-7; perhaps TRBD1 as D (5 bases). The germline V gene encodes CDR1 LNHDA and CDR2 SQIVND (reference sequence). The CDR3 covers 15 residues. Trimming pared 5 bases from V and 2 bases from J, leaving 16 bases between. The CDR3 sequence is CASSPSKGSPYEQYF. The CDR3, as DNA: TGTGCCAGTAGTCCGTCTAAGGGGTCTCCCTACGAGCAGTACTTC. Variable domain in full (rest from reference TRBV19 and TRBJ2-7): DGGITQSPKYLFRKEGQNVTLSCEQNLNHDAMYWYRQDPGQGLRLIYYSQIVNDFQKGDIAEGYSVSREKKESFPLTVTSAQKNPTAFYLCASSPSKGSPYEQYFGPGTRLTVT.

V and J are TRBV19 and TRBJ1-2, with a tentative D call TRBD1 (6 bases). The CDR3 runs to 15 residues. Germline loops: CDR1 LNHDA, CDR2 SQIVND (reference sequence). Trimming pared 6 bases from V and 0 bases from J, leaving 14 bases between. CDR3 sequence: CASSPNRDANYGYTF. The CDR3 DNA follows: TGTGCCAGTAGCCCAAACAGGGACGCTAACTATGGCTACACCTTC.

The chain recombines TRBV24-1 with TRBJ1-1, with unresolved D. The CDR3 is made up of 12 amino acids. Germline CDR1 reads KGHDR; CDR2 reads SFDVKD. V was shortened by 8 bases and J by 8 bases, with 14 bases between the two germline ends. CDR3 in amino acids: CATTGVTGEAFF. The CDR3 coding sequence is TGTGCCACCACGGGTGTAACTGGGGAAGCTTTCTTT.

The chain employs TRBV27 and TRBJ2-1, with 11 bases fitting TRBD2. The CDR3 consists of 15 residues. J lost 4 bases, V lost 4 bases, and 3 bases had no gene match. The germline gives CDR1 MNHEY, CDR2 SMNVEV (reference sequence). Here the CDR3 DNA reads TGTGCCAGCAGTTCGGGGACTAGCGGTTACAATGAGCAGTTCTTC. Protein product: CASSSGTSGYNEQFF.

The genes are TRBV7-9 and TRBJ1-2, with 12 bases identical to TRBD1. The germline CDR1 and CDR2 sequences are SEHNR and FQNEAQ (reference sequence). The junction had 7 bases not matched to a gene; V was cut back by 2 bases and J by 0 bases. This CDR3 is built from 18 residues. Here the CDR3 DNA reads TGTGCCAGCAGCTTAAAGGGACAGGGGGCTCAAGCTAACTATGGCTACACCTTC. It yields the protein CASSLKGQGAQANYGYTF.

This clone was counted once. This chain joins TRBV27 and TRBJ2-1; 9 positions agree with TRBD2. With V trimmed by 6 bases and J by 3 bases, 12 bases remained unmatched. The CDR3 covers 17 residues. CDR1 and CDR2 (germline): MNHEY, SMNVEV (reference sequence). The CDR3 region is CASRGPREGHNYNEQFF. For the CDR3, the DNA is TGTGCCAGCAGAGGACCGCGGGAGGGCCATAACTACAATGAGCAGTTCTTC.

V usage is TRBV6-6 and J usage is TRBJ2-5; weak D call: TRBD2 (5 bases). Germline V gene data show CDR1 as MNHNY and CDR2 as SVGAGI (reference sequence). This CDR3 has 12 residues. Trimming left V 8 bases short and J 5 bases short, with 12 bases between. The CDR3 protein is CASGSRRETQYF. DNA for the CDR3: TGTGCCAGCGGGAGTCGCCGGGAGACCCAGTACTTC.

The table lists this clone with a count of one. The rearrangement uses TRBV28 and TRBJ2-2; 9 positions agree with TRBD1. The CDR3 spans 16 residues. V shed 6 bases and J 5 bases; nucleotides not matched to a gene: 10. In germline, CDR1 is MDHEN, CDR2 SYDVKM. In DNA form, the CDR3 reads TGTGCCAGCAGCCTACCAGACAGGGGGGAGACCGGGGAGCTGTTTTTT. This gives the protein CASSLPDRGETGELFF.

The chain couples TRBV28 to TRBJ1-5; D ambiguous. Germline V gene data show CDR1 as MDHEN and CDR2 as SYDVKM. CDR3 size: 13 residues. V was pared by 6 bases and J by 3 bases, with 9 bases between. CDR3 in DNA: TGTGCCAGCAGAAGTGGGCCCAATCAGCCCCAGCATTTT. The encoded protein is CASRSGPNQPQHF.

This clone was recorded once. V gene TRBV28 combines with J gene TRBJ1-1; no clear D. This CDR3 has 15 residues. Trimming removed 5 bases from V and 11 bases from J, with 24 bases in between. The V gene's germline CDR1 is MDHEN and CDR2 SYDVKM. The CDR3 bases are TGTGCCAGCAGTAAAGAGGGAGACCAGGCTCGGAGGGCTTTCTTT. This gives the protein CASSKEGDQARRAFF.

The chain uses TRBV10-2 and TRBJ1-4; perhaps TRBD1 as D (5 bases). Germline values: CDR1 WSHSY, CDR2 SAAADI. The CDR3 is 15 residues long. V was pared by 8 bases and J by 8 bases, with 21 bases between. The DNA for the CDR3 is TGCGCCAGCGGGGAGGCAGGGCCCTTTGGGGAAAAACTGTTTTTT. This translates into CASGEAGPFGEKLFF.

The chain has TRBV28 and TRBJ1-4; TRBD1 matches at 9 bases. Germline V CDR1 and CDR2: MDHEN, SYDVKM. J lost 6 bases, V lost 8 bases, and 4 bases had no gene match. The CDR3 runs 13 residues. CDR3 DNA: TGTGCCAGCGCCGGGACAGGGCATGAAAAACTGTTTTTT. This sequence encodes CASAGTGHEKLFF.

The CDR3 region is CASSQAGQNIQYF. CDR3 sequence (DNA): TGTGCCAGCAGCCAAGCAGGCCAAAACATTCAGTACTTC. The genes are TRBV3-1 (or the pseudogene TRBV3-2) and TRBJ2-4; no reliable D call. The V and J ends lost 1 base and 5 bases respectively, with 6 bases between them. The germline V gene encodes CDR1 LGHDT and CDR2 YNNKEL (reference sequence). This CDR3 spans 13 amino acids.

J is TRBJ2-2 and V is TRBV18; 8 bases agree with TRBD1. V trimming: 3 bases; J trimming: 5 bases; junction bases outside the gene matches: 11. CDR1 is KGHSH and CDR2 is LQKENI in the germline V gene. This CDR3 contains 17 residues. CDR3 bases: TGTGCCAGCTCACCTCCCGGGCAGGGGGCCGGAACCGGGGAGCTGTTTTTT. This translates into CASSPPGQGAGTGELFF.

The chain carries TRBV6-5 and TRBJ2-7; tentative D call: TRBD2 (5 bases). Germline assignment: CDR1 MNHEY and CDR2 SVGAGI. The CDR3 runs to 14 residues. Trimming left V 6 bases short and J 0 bases short, with 12 bases between. The CDR3 is CASSLNRDSYEQYF. CDR3 in DNA: TGTGCCAGCAGCCTGAACCGGGACTCCTACGAGCAGTACTTC.

The chain couples TRBV9 to TRBJ2-1; a possible D gene is TRBD2 (6 bases). V lost 0 bases and J lost 4, with 20 bases in between. The germline V gene has CDR1 SGDLS and CDR2 YYNGEE. The CDR3 is 18 amino acids. The chain's CDR3 is CASSVEGWAGTDYNEQFF. For the CDR3, the DNA is TGTGCCAGCAGCGTAGAAGGGTGGGCGGGGACGGATTACAATGAGCAGTTCTTC. The full variable domain, its missing parts supplied by reference TRBV9 and TRBJ2-1, is DSGVTQTPKHLITATGQRVTLRCSPRSGDLSVYWYQQSLDQGLQFLIQYYNGEERAKGNILERFSAQQFPDLHSELNLSSLELGDSALYFCASSVEGWAGTDYNEQFFGPGTRLTVL.

CDR3 DNA: TGCGCCAGCAGCCCCGGGGGGAGGGTTAATGAAAAACTGTTTTTT. It specifies CASSPGGRVNEKLFF. The chain has TRBV4-1 and TRBJ1-4, with D possibly TRBD1 on 5 matching bases. The germline CDR1 and CDR2 sequences are MGHRA and YSYEKL. The V end lost 4 bases, the J end lost 4 bases, and 13 bases lay between the germline ends. The CDR3 has 15 residues.

CDR3 nucleotide sequence: TGTGCCAGCAGTTTGCAGACAGGGGGAAATTCACCCCTCCACTTT. It yields the protein CASSLQTGGNSPLHF. The V and J genes are TRBV28 and TRBJ1-6; TRBD1 agrees at 9 bases. The CDR3 runs 15 residues. The trim removed 3 bases at V and 7 bases at J, leaving 4 bases unmatched. Germline V CDR1 and CDR2: MDHEN, SYDVKM. Complete variable domain (other parts from reference TRBV28 and TRBJ1-6): DVKVTQSSRYLVKRTGEKVFLECVQDMDHENMFWYRQDPGLGLRLIYFSYDVKMKEKGDIPEGYSVSREKKERFSLILESASTNQTSMYLCASSLQTGGNSPLHFGNGTRLTVT.

The chain carries TRBV19 and TRBJ1-2; 7 bases line up with TRBD1. V shed 2 bases, J shed 7 bases, and the junction held 10 bases outside the gene matches. The CDR3 sequence is 15 residues long. CDR1 and CDR2 from the germline V gene are LNHDA and SQIVND (reference sequence). The CDR3 coding sequence is TGTGCCAGTAGTATATCTGACAGGGAAGTATCTGGCTACACCTTC. Protein: CASSISDREVSGYTF.